This passage covers 23 T cell receptor beta chains from one sample sequenced in a study of cytomegalovirus exposure and HLA in healthy donors. Use of 60 Vbeta and 13 Jbeta primers characterized the PCR. Assay used: immunoSEQ multiplex PCR; TCRdb lists only in-frame clones, some missing. The sample holds approximately 110,000 clones, roughly 15% seen once. Sequenced material: PBMCs. These receptors all come from a female donor in good health and CMV-seronegative.

The rearrangement uses TRBV21-1 and TRBJ2-6; the table's D call of TRBD1 was not tested on the DNA. TRBV21-1 is labeled a pseudogene. The CDR3 consists of 19 residues. The CDR3 coding sequence is TGTGCCAGCAGCAACCCATATACAGGGGTTTCCTCTGGGGCCAACGTCCTGACTTTC. Protein: CASSNPYTGVSSGANVLTF.

The J gene is TRBJ2-7, the V gene TRBV18; D possibly corresponds to TRBD1 (5 bases). This CDR3 is built from 17 residues. The V end lost 2 bases, the J end lost 0 bases, and 17 bases lay between the germline ends. Germline values: CDR1 KGHSH, CDR2 LQKENI. CDR3 in DNA: TGTGCCAGCTCACCAATATTTCAGGGTAGTCCCTCCTACGAGCAGTACTTC. Amino acids: CASSPIFQGSPSYEQYF.

The rearrangement links TRBV27 to TRBJ2-5; 8 nucleotides agree with TRBD2. The V gene's germline CDR1 is MNHEY and CDR2 SMNVEV (reference sequence). This CDR3 region has 18 residues. Germline trimming cut 0 bases from V and 1 base from J; bases unmatched to any gene: 10. CDR3 loop: CASSLSSLAGWGQETQYF. CDR3 DNA sequence: TGTGCCAGCAGTTTATCTTCTTTAGCGGGGTGGGGCCAAGAGACCCAGTACTTC.

This clone was detected a few times. The chain has TRBV4-3 and TRBJ2-3, with 8 nucleotides matching TRBD1. The CDR3 spans 17 residues. Germline V lookup: CDR1 LGHNA, CDR2 YSLEER. V lost 1 base to trimming and J lost 2 bases; unmatched junction nucleotides: 8. This CDR3 is CASSQGKTGDNTDTQYF. The CDR3 DNA follows: TGCGCCAGCAGCCAAGGTAAGACAGGGGACAACACAGATACGCAGTATTTT.

This clone has just a few counts. The chain employs TRBV27 and TRBJ1-2; D is possibly TRBD1 (6 bases). The germline V gene has CDR1 MNHEY and CDR2 SMNVEV (reference sequence). V lost 4 bases and J 8 bases, leaving 11 bases between the germline ends. The CDR3 contains 12 residues. Here the CDR3 reads CASSSTGWGYTF. The CDR3 bases are TGTGCCAGCAGTTCAACAGGGTGGGGCTACACCTTC.

This clone was detected a few times. The genes are TRBV27 and TRBJ2-4; 9 bases are shared with TRBD2. The junction had 18 bases not matched to a gene; V was cut back by 8 bases and J by 1 base. Germline V gene sequence: CDR1 MNHEY, CDR2 SMNVEV (reference sequence). The CDR3 sequence is 19 residues long. DNA for the CDR3: TGTGCCAGCCCCAATAGGGGTAGCGGGGGAAGTGGGGCCAAAAACATTCAGTACTTC. It yields the protein CASPNRGSGGSGAKNIQYF.

The chain is built from TRBV5-8 and TRBJ2-5; 7 bases align to TRBD2. V gave up 5 bases and J gave up 5 bases; unmatched junction bases: 9. The CDR3 is made up of 14 amino acids. Germline lookup yields CDR1 SGHTS and CDR2 YDEGEE. The CDR3 protein is CASRYFGGMETQYF. The CDR3 DNA is TGTGCCAGCAGATATTTCGGGGGGATGGAGACCCAGTACTTC.

This clone has only one observation. This chain connects TRBV5-1 to TRBJ1-5, with D maybe TRBD1 (5 bases). CDR3 size: 17 residues. Germline lookup yields CDR1 SGHRS and CDR2 YFSETQ. V was trimmed by 3 bases and J by 0 bases, leaving 16 bases between them. The CDR3 coding sequence is TGCGCCAGCAGCTGCAGGGCCTACCACACTAGCAATCAGCCCCAGCATTTT. It translates to CASSCRAYHTSNQPQHF.

This clone was seen a few times. This sequence joins TRBV5-1 and TRBJ1-5, with D possibly matching TRBD1 (6 bases). The CDR3 is 15 residues long. Trimming cost V 0 bases and J 0 bases, with 7 bases left between them. Germline V gene lookup returns CDR1 SGHRS and CDR2 YFSETQ. CDR3 in DNA: TGCGCCAGCAGCTTGGCAGGGGTTAGCAATCAGCCCCAGCATTTT. Its protein is CASSLAGVSNQPQHF.

CDR3 residues: CASSETVRTGYYEQYF. CDR3 DNA: TGTGCCAGCAGTGAAACTGTAAGGACAGGGTATTACGAGCAGTACTTC. The chain uses TRBV2 and TRBJ2-7; 8 bases match TRBD1. The CDR3 runs 16 residues. Per the germline V gene, CDR1 is SNHLY and CDR2 is FYNNEI. The J segment lost 4 bases and the V segment lost 2 bases, leaving 10 bases of the junction unmatched.

V gene TRBV7-2 combines with J gene TRBJ2-5; the D is unclear. This CDR3 is 12 amino acids long. Germline CDR1 reads SGHTA; CDR2 reads FQGNSA. The V end was cut by 5 bases, the J end by 5 bases, with 9 bases between. The CDR3 sequence is CASSQVGETQYF. CDR3 nucleotide sequence: TGTGCCAGCAGCCAAGTCGGGGAGACCCAGTACTTC.

The rearrangement links TRBV30 to TRBJ2-7; 9 bases fit TRBD2. This CDR3 has 16 amino acids. V dropped 4 bases and J dropped 5; count of bases not matched to a gene: 15. Germline V gene data show CDR1 as GTSNPN and CDR2 as SVGIG (reference sequence). The CDR3 spells CAWTGTISGSFHEQYF. The CDR3 DNA reads TGTGCCTGGACAGGGACAATTAGCGGGAGCTTCCACGAGCAGTACTTC.

V and J are TRBV27 and TRBJ2-2; tentative D call: TRBD2 (5 bases). CDR1 is MNHEY, CDR2 SMNVEV, per germline (reference sequence). The CDR3 length is 22 residues. V was trimmed by 1 base and J by 0 bases, leaving 27 bases between them. CDR3 DNA sequence: TGTGCCAGCAGTTTATTCTCATATACGTTCGGACCGGGAAATACGAACACCGGGGAGCTGTTTTTT. This codes for CASSLFSYTFGPGNTNTGELFF.

This clone was found a few times. The chain carries TRBV19 and TRBJ2-7, with TRBD1 identical over 9 bases. J lost 5 bases, V lost 3 bases, and 11 bases had no gene match. The CDR3 loop spans 16 amino acids. The germline gives CDR1 LNHDA, CDR2 SQIVND (reference sequence). Here the CDR3 DNA reads TGTGCCAGTAGTATTACCCCGGGACAGGGAATCCACGAGCAGTACTTC. Translating it yields CASSITPGQGIHEQYF.

V usage is TRBV6-6 and J usage is TRBJ2-7, with TRBD1 matching over 7 bases. The CDR3 totals 14 residues. Unmatched junction bases numbered 8, after V lost 4 bases and J lost 5 bases. Germline V CDR1 and CDR2: MNHNY, SVGAGI (reference sequence). CDR3 nucleotides: TGTGCCAGCAGTTCACAGGGGTTGGATCACGAGCAGTACTTC. Translating gives CASSSQGLDHEQYF.

This rearrangement joins TRBV19 to TRBJ1-2; 8 bases agree with TRBD1. CDR3 length: 14 amino acids. V shed 3 bases, J shed 6 bases, and the junction held 6 bases outside the gene matches. CDR1 is LNHDA, CDR2 SQIVND, per germline (reference sequence). The CDR3 region is CASSMGTGEDGYTF. DNA of the CDR3: TGTGCCAGTAGTATGGGGACAGGAGAAGATGGCTACACCTTC.

As DNA, the CDR3 is TGCAGCGTTGAAGAGGGGAAGGGGGCCCAAGAGACCCAGTACTTC. Encoded protein: CSVEEGKGAQETQYF. V and J are TRBV29-1 and TRBJ2-5, with 7 bases lining up with TRBD1. V was pared by 0 bases and J by 1 base, with 5 bases of the junction left unmatched. CDR3 length: 15 residues. CDR1 is SQVTM and CDR2 is ANQGSEA in the germline V gene.

The rearrangement links TRBV9 to TRBJ2-3; 9 bases fit TRBD1. This CDR3 region has 15 residues. V shed 0 bases and J 4 bases; nucleotides not matched to a gene: 3. Germline assignment: CDR1 SGDLS and CDR2 YYNGEE. The CDR3 loop is CASSVEGQGADTQYF. The CDR3 region has the DNA TGTGCCAGCAGCGTAGAGGGACAGGGAGCAGATACGCAGTATTTT. Complete variable domain (other parts from reference TRBV9 and TRBJ2-3): DSGVTQTPKHLITATGQRVTLRCSPRSGDLSVYWYQQSLDQGLQFLIQYYNGEERAKGNILERFSAQQFPDLHSELNLSSLELGDSALYFCASSVEGQGADTQYFGPGTRLTVL.

This clone has a handful of counts. The rearrangement uses TRBV10-3 and TRBJ1-3; 9 nucleotides agree with TRBD1. The CDR3 has 13 amino acids. The V gene end was trimmed by 7 bases and the J gene end by 8 bases; junction bases not matched to a gene: 6. Germline CDR1 ENHRY, CDR2 SYGVKD. The CDR3 bases are TGTGCCATCAACAGGGGGCGCGGAGACACCATATATTTT. Residues: CAINRGRGDTIYF.

This sequence joins TRBV5-6 and TRBJ1-2, with D uncertain. Germline values: CDR1 SGHDT, CDR2 YYEEEE. Trimming pared 2 bases from V and 5 bases from J, leaving 22 bases between. This CDR3 region has 17 residues. CDR3 protein: CASSFWAPIPFGYGYTF. The DNA for the CDR3 is TGTGCCAGCAGCTTCTGGGCCCCGATTCCCTTTGGGTATGGCTACACCTTC. The variable domain in full, with the rest retrieved from reference TRBV5-6 and TRBJ1-2, is DAGVTQSPTHLIKTRGQQVTLRCSPKSGHDTVSWYQQALGQGPQFIFQYYEEEERQRGNFPDRFSGHQFPNYSSELNVNALLLGDSALYLCASSFWAPIPFGYGYTFGSGTRLTVV.

V usage is TRBV30 and J usage is TRBJ1-6; TRBD1 aligns across 9 bases. The V segment lost 3 bases and the J segment 14 bases; nucleotides outside the gene matches: 5. Germline CDR1 and CDR2: GTSNPN and SVGIG (reference sequence). The CDR3 extends over 12 amino acids. The CDR3 bases are TGTGCCTGGAGCGGACAGGGGTCAACCCTCCACTTT. As protein: CAWSGQGSTLHF.

This clone was picked up a small number of times. The J gene is TRBJ1-2, the V gene TRBV19; 7 bases match TRBD1. With V trimmed by 6 bases and J by 5 bases, 9 bases remained unmatched. CDR3 length: 14 amino acids. From germline, CDR1 is LNHDA and CDR2 SQIVND (reference sequence). The CDR3 region has the DNA TGTGCCAGTAGGACCCGGGACAGTGATTATGGCTACACCTTC. Translation gives CASRTRDSDYGYTF.

There are a few counts of this clone. V is TRBV30 and J is TRBJ1-3, with D uncertain. This CDR3 has 12 amino acids. Germline V gene data show CDR1 as GTSNPN and CDR2 as SVGIG (reference sequence). The CDR3 coding sequence is TGTGCTTATGGGCGCTCTGGAAACACCATATATTTT. Its translation is CAYGRSGNTIYF. Combining the CDR3 with reference TRBV30 and TRBJ1-3 gives the whole variable domain SQTIHQWPATLVQPVGSPLSLECTVEGTSNPNLYWYRQAAGRGLQLLFYSVGIGQISSEVPQNLSASRPQDRQFILSSKKLLLSDSGFYLCAYGRSGNTIYFGEGSWLTVV.